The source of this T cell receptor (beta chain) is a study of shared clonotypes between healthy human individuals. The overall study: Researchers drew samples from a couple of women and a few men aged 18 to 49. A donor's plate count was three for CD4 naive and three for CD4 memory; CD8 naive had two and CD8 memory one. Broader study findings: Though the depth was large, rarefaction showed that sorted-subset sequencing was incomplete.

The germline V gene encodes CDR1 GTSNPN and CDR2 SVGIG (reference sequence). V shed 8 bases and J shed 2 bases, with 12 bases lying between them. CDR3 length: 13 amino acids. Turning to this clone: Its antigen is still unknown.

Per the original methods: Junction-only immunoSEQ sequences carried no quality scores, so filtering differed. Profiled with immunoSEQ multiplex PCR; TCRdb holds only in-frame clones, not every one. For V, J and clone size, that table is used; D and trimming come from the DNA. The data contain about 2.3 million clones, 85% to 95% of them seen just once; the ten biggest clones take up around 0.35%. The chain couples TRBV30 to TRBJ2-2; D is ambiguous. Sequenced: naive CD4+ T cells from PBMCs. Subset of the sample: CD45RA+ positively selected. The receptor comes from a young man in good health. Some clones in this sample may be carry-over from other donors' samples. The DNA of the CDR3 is TGTGCCCGTGTGACAAGCAACACCGGGGAGCTGTTTTTT. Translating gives CARVTSNTGELFF.